One and the same sample provided the 9 T cell receptor gamma chains below, sequenced in a study of Vδ1+ human thymocytes. The study's findings and limits: Highly polyclonal TRG and TRD repertoires with Gaussian CDR3 length distributions appeared in thymus.

The template was reverse-transcribed extracted RNA. CDR3 amplicons came from multiplex PCR with pooled V-gene forward and constant-region reverse primers. TCRdb reprocessed the multiplex PCR reads through CATT. This table holds 8,000 to 9,000 gamma-chain clones, 56% found once. No antigen has been assigned to these receptors. The sequencing sample was made of Vdelta1+ gamma-delta thymocytes from the thymus. Subset noted: FACS-sorted CD3+ TCRalphabeta- TCRVdelta1+ TCRVdelta2- thymocytes. These receptors were collected from a girl under three years old who had congenital heart surgery.

The chain recombines TRGV4 with TRGJ1 or TRGJ2. Because TCRdb records no J gene, it was assigned here through a match of the DNA to germline. Germline assignment: CDR1 EGSTGY and CDR2 YDSYTSSV. The CDR3 length is 13 residues. Trimming removed 1 base from V and 10 bases from J; junction bases left unmatched: 10. The CDR3 region is CATWDGIDGKKLF. The DNA for the CDR3 is TGTGCCACCTGGGATGGAATCGACGGCAAGAAACTCTTT.

This sequence joins TRGV9 and TRGJ1 or TRGJ2. The J gene, left out of TCRdb, was set here by checking the DNA against germline. Germline values: CDR1 GITISATS, CDR2 ISYDGTV (reference sequence). V lost 6 bases to trimming and J lost 3 bases; unmatched junction nucleotides: 5. CDR3 size: 12 residues. CDR3 in DNA: TGTGCCTTGTGGACCCTTTATTATAAGAAACTCTTT. Its protein is CALWTLYYKKLF.

The chain couples TRGV3 to TRGJ1 or TRGJ2. The J gene was not available in TCRdb and was assigned here by matching the DNA to germline segments. The length of the CDR3 is 14 residues. The germline V gene has CDR1 VTNTFY and CDR2 YDVSTARD (reference sequence). Losses at the gene ends were 0 bases for V and 6 bases for J; bases not matched to a gene: 8. The CDR3 nucleotides read TGTGCCACCTGGGACAGGCTGGGGGGTTATAAGAAACTCTTT. Residues: CATWDRLGGYKKLF.

A word on this clone: A much larger clone differs by one base, so this may be a read error. This CDR3 is also generated by other DNA sequences in the sample. The chain uses TRGV2 and TRGJ1 or TRGJ2. No J gene is reported in TCRdb; it was inferred here by comparing the DNA with germline. This CDR3 region has 12 residues. Per germline, CDR1 EGSNGY and CDR2 YDSYNSKV. The CDR3 loop reads CATWDGLYKKLF. The CDR3 DNA is TGCGCCACCTGGGACGGGCTTTATAAGAAACTCTTT.

This clone was seen just once. This chain links TRGV8 with TRGJ1 or TRGJ2. The J gene comes from matching the DNA to germline here; TCRdb lacks it. The CDR3 consists of 14 residues. CDR1 VENAVY and CDR2 YDSYNSRV come from the germline V gene. V dropped 2 bases and J dropped 5; count of bases not matched to a gene: 9. The CDR3 is CATWDNIWDYKKLF. The CDR3 region has the DNA TGTGCCACCTGGGATAACATTTGGGATTATAAGAAACTCTTT.

The J gene is TRGJ1 or TRGJ2, while no V gene call was made. This CDR3 comprises 14 residues. The CDR3 is CATWDGPRRYKKLF. In DNA form, the CDR3 reads TGTGCCACCTGGGACGGGCCTAGGAGATATAAGAAACTCTTT.

This chain links TRGV2 with TRGJP1. This CDR3 spans 14 amino acids. V lost 6 bases, J lost 8 bases, and 12 bases stayed unmatched. The germline V gene has CDR1 EGSNGY and CDR2 YDSYNSKV. The CDR3 spells CATWMGGTGWFKIF. In nucleotides, the CDR3 is TGTGCCACCTGGATGGGAGGTACCGGTTGGTTCAAGATATTT.

The V and J genes are TRGV9 and TRGJ1 or TRGJ2. TCRdb offers no J gene call, so here the DNA was matched to germline to obtain one. The V segment lost 0 bases and the J segment 10 bases; nucleotides outside the gene matches: 9. The CDR3 is 13 amino acids. CDR1 is GITISATS, CDR2 ISYDGTV, per germline (reference sequence). Written as DNA, the CDR3 is TGTGCCTTGTGGGAGGTGCAAGGGCGGAAGAAACTCTTT. It codes for CALWEVQGRKKLF.

A remark on this clone: The sample carries other DNA sequences with the same CDR3. The rearrangement links TRGV2 to TRGJ1 or TRGJ2. TCRdb does not report a J gene; here it was assigned by matching the DNA to germline references. The junction had 4 bases not matched to a gene; V was cut back by 0 bases and J by 2 bases. There are 14 residues in the CDR3. Germline loops: CDR1 EGSNGY, CDR2 YDSYNSKV. The CDR3 DNA is TGTGCCACCTGGGACGGGCCACATTATTATAAGAAACTCTTT. Translated, it gives CATWDGPHYYKKLF.